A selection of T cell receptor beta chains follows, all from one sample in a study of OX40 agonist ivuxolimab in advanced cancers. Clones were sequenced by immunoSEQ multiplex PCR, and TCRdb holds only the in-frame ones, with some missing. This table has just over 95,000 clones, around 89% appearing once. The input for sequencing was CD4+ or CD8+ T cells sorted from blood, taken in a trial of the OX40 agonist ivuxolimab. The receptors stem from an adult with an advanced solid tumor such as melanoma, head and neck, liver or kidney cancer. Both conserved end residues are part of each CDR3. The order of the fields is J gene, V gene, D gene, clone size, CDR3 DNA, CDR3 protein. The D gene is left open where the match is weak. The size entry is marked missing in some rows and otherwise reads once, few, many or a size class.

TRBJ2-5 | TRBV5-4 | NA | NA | TGTGCCAGCACCGATCTGGGCCAAGAGACCCAGTACTTC | CASTDLGQETQYF
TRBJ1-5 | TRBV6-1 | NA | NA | TGTGCCAGCAGTGATGACAGGTTATATAGCAATCAGCCCCAGCATTTT | CASSDDRLYSNQPQHF
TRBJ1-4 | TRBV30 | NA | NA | TGTGCCGGCGGACGAGATAATGAAAAACTGTTTTTT | CAGGRDNEKLFF
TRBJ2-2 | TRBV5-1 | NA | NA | TGCGCCAGCAGCTTGGTTCGCGGGGACACCGGGGAGCTGTTTTTT | CASSLVRGDTGELFF
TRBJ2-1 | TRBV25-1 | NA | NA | TGTGCCAGCATACCCAACAGGGGGGGCTCCTACAATGAGCAGTTCTTC | CASIPNRGGSYNEQFF
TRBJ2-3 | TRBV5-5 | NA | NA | TGTGCCAGCAGCTTGGCCGAGACTAGCACAGATACGCAGTATTTT | CASSLAETSTDTQYF
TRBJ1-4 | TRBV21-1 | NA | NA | TGTGCCAGCAGCAAAACGCGGGGTGGGTACGAAAAACTGTTTTTT | CASSKTRGGYEKLFF
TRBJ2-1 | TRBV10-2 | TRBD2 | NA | TGCGCCAGCAGTGTTAGCGGGGGGGCAACCAATGAGCAGTTCTTC | CASSVSGGATNEQFF
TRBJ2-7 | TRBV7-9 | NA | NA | TGTGCCAGCAGCTTAGTTATGGGAAGCTCCTACGAGCAGTACTTC | CASSLVMGSSYEQYF
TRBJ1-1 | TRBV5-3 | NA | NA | TGTGCCAGAAGCTTTACAAACAGGGAGGGAACTGAAGCTTTCTTT | CARSFTNREGTEAFF
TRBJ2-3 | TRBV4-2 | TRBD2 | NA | TGTGCCAGCAGCCCGAGGGCGGGAGGGCCAACAGATACGCAGTATTTT | CASSPRAGGPTDTQYF
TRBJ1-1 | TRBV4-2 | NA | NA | TGTGCCAGCAGCCCGGGCCTCCTGAACACTGAAGCTTTCTTT | CASSPGLLNTEAFF
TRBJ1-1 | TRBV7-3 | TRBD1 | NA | TGTGCCAGCAGCCCCAGGGGGGACACTGAAGCTTTCTTT | CASSPRGDTEAFF
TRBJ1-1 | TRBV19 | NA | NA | TGTGCCAGTAGTACCCCGGGAGGGCGAACTGAAGCTTTCTTT | CASSTPGGRTEAFF
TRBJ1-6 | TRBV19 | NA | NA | TGTGCCAGTAGTTATTCGACTAATTCACCCCTCCACTTT | CASSYSTNSPLHF
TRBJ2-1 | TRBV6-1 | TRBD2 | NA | TGTGCCAGCAGTCCCGGGAGGGCCCCCCCGGATGAGCAGTTCTTC | CASSPGRAPPDEQFF
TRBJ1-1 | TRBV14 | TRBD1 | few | TGTGCCAGCAAAAGACAGGGGAACACTGAAGCTTTCTTT | CASKRQGNTEAFF
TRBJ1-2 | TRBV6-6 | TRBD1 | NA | TGTGCCAGCAGGGGACAGGGGGAAGCTAACTATGGCTACACCTTC | CASRGQGEANYGYTF
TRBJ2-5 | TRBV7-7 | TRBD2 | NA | TGTGCCAGCAGCTTAGGGCTTGGACTAGCGGGGGGCCCGGAGTACTTC | CASSLGLGLAGGPEYF
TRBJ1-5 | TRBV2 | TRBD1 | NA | TGTGCCAGCAGGGGACAGGGACTCAATCAGCCCCAGCATTTT | CASRGQGLNQPQHF
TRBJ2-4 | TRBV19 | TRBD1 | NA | TGTGCCAGTAGTACCAGGGGGACAGGGGATTCGATTAAAAACATTCAGTACTTC | CASSTRGTGDSIKNIQYF
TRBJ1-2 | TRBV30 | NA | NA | TGTGCCTGGAGTGTAGAACCTCTGTATGGCTACACCTTC | CAWSVEPLYGYTF
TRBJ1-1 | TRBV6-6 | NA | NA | TGTGCCAGCAGTTACTCCACGTGGATGAACACTGAAGCTTTCTTT | CASSYSTWMNTEAFF
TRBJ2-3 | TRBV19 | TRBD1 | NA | TGTGCCAGTAGTCCTCTAAGGGACAGGGGGCGGGATACGCAGTATTTT | CASSPLRDRGRDTQYF
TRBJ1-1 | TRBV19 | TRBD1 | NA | TGTGCCAGTTCTAACCGGGACAGGATCACCCCCACTGAAGCTTTCTTT | CASSNRDRITPTEAFF
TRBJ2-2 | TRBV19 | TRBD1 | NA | TGTGCCAGTAGCGGGACAGGGGATACCGGGGAGCTGTTTTTT | CASSGTGDTGELFF
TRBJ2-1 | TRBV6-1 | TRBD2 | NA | TGTGCCAGCAGTGAGCGGGGCGGGACGCCGGGAGGGCAGTTCTTC | CASSERGGTPGGQFF
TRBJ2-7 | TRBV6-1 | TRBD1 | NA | TGTGCCAGCAACCACAAGACAGGGGACGAGCAGTACTTC | CASNHKTGDEQYF
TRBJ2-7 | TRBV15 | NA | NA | TGTGCCACCAGCAGATCCTCGGGGATAAAGTACGAGCAGTACTTC | CATSRSSGIKYEQYF
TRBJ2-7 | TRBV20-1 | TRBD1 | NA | TGCAGTGCGCGACAGGGGCCGCAGTACTTC | CSARQGPQYF
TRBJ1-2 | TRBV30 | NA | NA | TGTGCCTGGAGTGTACAAACGGGAAGGCGGTATGGCTACACCTTC | CAWSVQTGRRYGYTF
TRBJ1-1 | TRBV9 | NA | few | TGTGCCAGCAGCTTACGGGAGAACACTGAAGCTTTCTTT | CASSLRENTEAFF
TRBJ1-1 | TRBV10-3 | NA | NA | TGTGCCATCAGTGACCTCCCGGGCCGGTCGGACACTGAAGCTTTCTTT | CAISDLPGRSDTEAFF
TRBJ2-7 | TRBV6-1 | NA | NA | TGTGCCAGCAGTGAAAACGGGGTCAGCCTAAGAGATCCGTACTTC | CASSENGVSLRDPYF
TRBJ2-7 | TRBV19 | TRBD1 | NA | TGTGCCAGTAGTATTCTCGCAGGGGGAACAGGCGAGCAGTACTTC | CASSILAGGTGEQYF
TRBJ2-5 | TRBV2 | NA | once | TGTGCCAGCAGAAATACCGGGCAGGACCAAGAGACCCAGTACTTC | CASRNTGQDQETQYF
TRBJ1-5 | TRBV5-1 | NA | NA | TGCGCCAGCAGCTTGGAGGGTGTCGGGAATCAGCCCCAGCATTTT | CASSLEGVGNQPQHF
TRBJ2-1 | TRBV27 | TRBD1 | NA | TGTGCCAGCAGACCCGGTCCGGGACAGGGGGCCGGGGAGCAGTTCTTC | CASRPGPGQGAGEQFF
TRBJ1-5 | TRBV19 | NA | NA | TGTGCCAGTAGAGCCCTTTTCGGGCCGGGTCAGCCCCAGCATTTT | CASRALFGPGQPQHF
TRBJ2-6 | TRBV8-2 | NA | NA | TGTGGCATTAATTCGACACAAAGTCGGGCCAACGTCCTGACTTTC | CGINSTQSRANVLTF
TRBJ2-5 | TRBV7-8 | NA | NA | TGTGCCAGCAGCTCCGGGGGAGGGGGAGTCGGAGAGACCCAGTACTTC | CASSSGGGGVGETQYF
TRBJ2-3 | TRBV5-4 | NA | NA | TGTGCCAGCAGCATAGAAGGACACAACACAGATACGCAGTATTTT | CASSIEGHNTDTQYF